This is a list of T cell receptor beta chains from one sample in a study of blood T cell repertoires in COVID-19. Assay: immunoSEQ multiplex PCR; the TCRdb copy retains only in-frame clones and omits some. The sample has about 69,000 clones; around 84% are singletons. The specimen was peripheral blood. The receptors were gathered from a woman aged 80 or older with acute or convalescent COVID-19. CDR3s include the opening cysteine and the closing phenylalanine or tryptophan. A D gene is named only where the DNA matches it firmly. Where a row states a size, it is once, few, many or the class of an expanded clone; other rows omit it.

j_gene: TRBJ2-1
v_gene: TRBV6-4
abundance: .
d_gene: TRBD2
CDR3aa: CASSDSGSGGGNEQFF
CDR3nt: TGTGCCAGCAGTGACTCAGGTAGCGGGGGTGGCAATGAGCAGTTCTTC

j_gene: TRBJ1-2
v_gene: TRBV10-3
abundance: .
d_gene: .
CDR3aa: CAISDLAESYGYTF
CDR3nt: TGTGCCATCAGTGATCTTGCAGAAAGCTATGGCTACACCTTC

j_gene: TRBJ2-2
v_gene: TRBV12-5
abundance: .
d_gene: TRBD2
CDR3aa: CASGSNGLTSGGVTGELFF
CDR3nt: TGTGCTAGTGGTTCCAACGGGCTGACTAGCGGGGGAGTCACCGGGGAGCTGTTTTTT

j_gene: TRBJ1-1
v_gene: TRBV7-9
abundance: .
d_gene: .
CDR3aa: CASSLGRQGWDTEAFF
CDR3nt: TGTGCCAGCAGCTTAGGGCGTCAGGGTTGGGACACTGAAGCTTTCTTT

j_gene: TRBJ1-1
v_gene: TRBV19
abundance: .
d_gene: .
CDR3aa: CASSSPGGFSVNTEAFF
CDR3nt: TGTGCCAGTAGTTCCCCGGGAGGTTTCTCGGTGAACACTGAAGCTTTCTTT

j_gene: TRBJ1-4
v_gene: TRBV12-3/TRBV12-4
abundance: .
d_gene: .
CDR3aa: CASSPQFREKLFF
CDR3nt: TGTGCCAGCAGCCCACAGTTTCGCGAAAAACTGTTTTTT

j_gene: TRBJ2-6
v_gene: TRBV7-2
abundance: .
d_gene: TRBD1
CDR3aa: CASSYEDRRGVLTF
CDR3nt: TGTGCCAGCAGCTACGAGGACAGGCGCGGCGTCCTGACTTTC

j_gene: TRBJ2-3
v_gene: TRBV7-2
abundance: .
d_gene: .
CDR3aa: CASSSDSGMNTQYF
CDR3nt: TGTGCCAGCAGCTCCGACTCCGGTATGAATACGCAGTATTTT

j_gene: TRBJ2-7
v_gene: TRBV6-5
abundance: .
d_gene: .
CDR3aa: CATLTSLHEQYF
CDR3nt: TGTGCCACCTTGACTAGTCTTCACGAGCAGTACTTC

j_gene: TRBJ1-2
v_gene: TRBV28
abundance: .
d_gene: TRBD1
CDR3aa: CASSLRGTDYGYTF
CDR3nt: TGTGCCAGCAGTCTCAGGGGGACGGACTATGGCTACACCTTC

j_gene: TRBJ2-5
v_gene: TRBV5-5
abundance: .
d_gene: TRBD2
CDR3aa: CASSFLAGGETQYF
CDR3nt: TGTGCCAGCAGCTTCTTAGCGGGGGGAGAGACCCAGTACTTC

j_gene: TRBJ1-1
v_gene: TRBV5-1
abundance: .
d_gene: .
CDR3aa: CASSPGLVNTEAFF
CDR3nt: TGCGCCAGCAGCCCCGGACTTGTGAACACTGAAGCTTTCTTT

j_gene: TRBJ2-1
v_gene: TRBV5-1
abundance: .
d_gene: .
CDR3aa: CASSLLRGTYNEQFF
CDR3nt: TGCGCCAGCAGCCTTCTTAGGGGGACCTACAATGAGCAGTTCTTC

j_gene: TRBJ2-7
v_gene: TRBV10-1
abundance: .
d_gene: TRBD2
CDR3aa: CASSASGAPYEQYF
CDR3nt: TGCGCCAGCAGTGCTAGCGGGGCCCCCTACGAGCAGTACTTC

j_gene: TRBJ1-2
v_gene: TRBV6-1
abundance: .
d_gene: TRBD1
CDR3aa: CASSDGLLGTGMHGYTF
CDR3nt: TGTGCCAGCAGTGATGGTTTGTTAGGGACAGGGATGCATGGCTACACCTTC

j_gene: TRBJ1-3
v_gene: TRBV6-5
abundance: few
d_gene: .
CDR3aa: CASSRFGSSGNTIYF
CDR3nt: TGTGCCAGCAGCCGCTTTGGCAGCTCTGGAAACACCATATATTTT

j_gene: TRBJ2-2
v_gene: TRBV2
abundance: .
d_gene: .
CDR3aa: CASSEAVGELFF
CDR3nt: TGTGCCAGCAGTGAAGCCGTCGGGGAGCTGTTTTTT

j_gene: TRBJ1-6
v_gene: TRBV4-2
abundance: medium-sized
d_gene: .
CDR3aa: CASSQGREAGNSPLHF
CDR3nt: TGTGCCAGCAGCCAAGGAAGGGAGGCGGGAAATTCACCCCTCCACTTT

j_gene: TRBJ2-7
v_gene: TRBV6-6
abundance: .
d_gene: TRBD1
CDR3aa: CASSRPRQGRYEQYF
CDR3nt: TGTGCCAGCAGTCGCCCGCGACAGGGTAGGTACGAGCAGTACTTC

j_gene: TRBJ2-7
v_gene: TRBV2
abundance: .
d_gene: .
CDR3aa: CASKGLNHYEQYF
CDR3nt: TGTGCCAGCAAGGGACTGAACCATTACGAGCAGTACTTC

j_gene: TRBJ1-2
v_gene: TRBV18
abundance: .
d_gene: .
CDR3aa: CASSPMGALDGYTF
CDR3nt: TGTGCCAGCTCACCAATGGGGGCGCTGGATGGCTACACCTTC

j_gene: TRBJ1-1
v_gene: TRBV5-1
abundance: .
d_gene: TRBD1
CDR3aa: CASSLDGQGIAEAFF
CDR3nt: TGCGCCAGCAGCTTGGACGGACAGGGGATCGCTGAAGCTTTCTTT

j_gene: TRBJ1-5
v_gene: TRBV7-8
abundance: .
d_gene: .
CDR3aa: CASSLAWTDNQPQHF
CDR3nt: TGTGCCAGCAGCTTAGCTTGGACAGACAATCAGCCCCAGCATTTT

j_gene: TRBJ1-1
v_gene: TRBV3-1/TRBV3-2
abundance: .
d_gene: TRBD1
CDR3aa: CASSRLFGQGNTEAFF
CDR3nt: TGTGCCAGCAGCCGCCTGTTCGGACAGGGGAACACTGAAGCTTTCTTT

j_gene: TRBJ2-6
v_gene: TRBV15
abundance: .
d_gene: .
CDR3aa: CATSRRVSGANVLTF
CDR3nt: TGTGCCACCAGCAGGAGGGTCTCTGGGGCCAACGTCCTGACTTTC

j_gene: TRBJ1-4
v_gene: TRBV2
abundance: .
d_gene: TRBD1
CDR3aa: CASGGTGINEKLFF
CDR3nt: TGTGCCAGCGGTGGGACAGGGATTAATGAAAAACTGTTTTTT

j_gene: TRBJ2-7
v_gene: TRBV5-6
abundance: .
d_gene: .
CDR3aa: CASSFGQGGYEQYF
CDR3nt: TGTGCCAGCAGCTTCGGTCAGGGTGGCTACGAGCAGTACTTC

j_gene: TRBJ1-2
v_gene: TRBV6-4
abundance: .
d_gene: .
CDR3aa: CASSDSGGCGYTF
CDR3nt: TGTGCCAGCAGTGACTCGGGGGGTTGTGGCTACACCTTC

j_gene: TRBJ2-3
v_gene: TRBV6-5
abundance: .
d_gene: TRBD2
CDR3aa: CASRGSGEDTQYF
CDR3nt: TGTGCCAGCAGAGGTAGCGGGGAAGATACGCAGTATTTT

j_gene: TRBJ2-7
v_gene: TRBV6-5
abundance: .
d_gene: .
CDR3aa: CASSPSQASRYEQYF
CDR3nt: TGTGCCAGCAGTCCCAGCCAGGCCTCCAGATACGAGCAGTACTTC

j_gene: TRBJ2-7
v_gene: TRBV27
abundance: .
d_gene: .
CDR3aa: CATGRVGPYEQYF
CDR3nt: TGTGCCACCGGGCGGGTTGGTCCCTACGAGCAGTACTTC

j_gene: TRBJ1-4
v_gene: TRBV5-1
abundance: .
d_gene: TRBD1
CDR3aa: CASSLDGTGNEKLFF
CDR3nt: TGCGCCAGCAGCTTGGATGGGACAGGGAATGAAAAACTGTTTTTT

j_gene: TRBJ1-4
v_gene: TRBV15
abundance: .
d_gene: .
CDR3aa: CATSRRDEKLFF
CDR3nt: TGTGCCACCAGCAGGCGGGATGAAAAACTGTTTTTT

j_gene: TRBJ1-3
v_gene: TRBV6-2/TRBV6-3
abundance: once
d_gene: .
CDR3aa: CASSPWADSSSGNTIYF
CDR3nt: TGTGCCAGCAGCCCTTGGGCGGACTCGAGCTCTGGAAACACCATATATTTT

j_gene: TRBJ2-5
v_gene: TRBV19
abundance: .
d_gene: TRBD2
CDR3aa: CASSDSGAGWLETQYF
CDR3nt: TGTGCCAGTAGTGATAGCGGGGCCGGCTGGTTAGAGACCCAGTACTTC

j_gene: TRBJ2-3
v_gene: TRBV6-2/TRBV6-3
abundance: .
d_gene: TRBD2
CDR3aa: CASSSAGGGDTQYF
CDR3nt: TGTGCCAGCAGTTCGGCGGGGGGGGGAGATACGCAGTATTTT

j_gene: TRBJ2-3
v_gene: TRBV5-1
abundance: .
d_gene: .
CDR3aa: CASSLAGAGSTDTQYF
CDR3nt: TGCGCCAGCAGCTTGGCCGGCGCGGGGAGCACAGATACGCAGTATTTT

j_gene: TRBJ2-7
v_gene: TRBV3-1/TRBV3-2
abundance: .
d_gene: TRBD2
CDR3aa: CASSRITSGSYEQYF
CDR3nt: TGTGCCAGCAGCCGAATTACTAGCGGGTCCTACGAGCAGTACTTC

j_gene: TRBJ1-5
v_gene: TRBV20-1
abundance: .
d_gene: TRBD1
CDR3aa: CSASRRTTGGNQPQHF
CDR3nt: TGCAGTGCTAGTCGCCGGACTACAGGGGGCAATCAGCCCCAGCATTTT

j_gene: TRBJ1-5
v_gene: TRBV7-9
abundance: .
d_gene: TRBD1
CDR3aa: CASSLGQGSNQPQHF
CDR3nt: TGTGCCAGCAGCCTGGGACAGGGGAGCAATCAGCCCCAGCATTTT

j_gene: TRBJ1-2
v_gene: TRBV5-1
abundance: .
d_gene: TRBD1
CDR3aa: CASSFGTANYGYTF
CDR3nt: TGCGCCAGCAGCTTTGGGACAGCTAACTATGGCTACACCTTC

j_gene: TRBJ2-1
v_gene: TRBV5-4
abundance: .
d_gene: .
CDR3aa: CASSLGGGGISYNEQFF
CDR3nt: TGTGCCAGCAGCTTGGGTGGGGGGGGCATCTCCTACAATGAGCAGTTCTTC

j_gene: TRBJ1-1
v_gene: TRBV2
abundance: once
d_gene: .
CDR3aa: CASSGPSVNTEAFF
CDR3nt: TGTGCCAGCAGTGGCCCTTCAGTGAACACTGAAGCTTTCTTT

j_gene: TRBJ1-1
v_gene: TRBV7-9
abundance: .
d_gene: .
CDR3aa: CASSLEGRRGREAFF
CDR3nt: TGTGCCAGCAGCTTAGAGGGGAGGAGGGGAAGAGAAGCTTTCTTT

j_gene: TRBJ1-6
v_gene: TRBV10-3
abundance: .
d_gene: .
CDR3aa: CATRGGGISNSPLHF
CDR3nt: TGTGCCACTAGGGGCGGGGGAATTTCGAATTCACCCCTCCACTTT

j_gene: TRBJ2-3
v_gene: TRBV18
abundance: .
d_gene: TRBD2
CDR3aa: CASSSQRGGTDTQYF
CDR3nt: TGTGCCAGCTCATCCCAGCGGGGGGGCACAGATACGCAGTATTTT

j_gene: TRBJ1-1
v_gene: TRBV6-5
abundance: few
d_gene: .
CDR3aa: CATLTDQNTEAFF
CDR3nt: TGTGCCACTCTGACAGACCAGAACACTGAAGCTTTCTTT

j_gene: TRBJ1-2
v_gene: TRBV21-1
abundance: .
d_gene: .
CDR3aa: CASPGQGAGSYTF
CDR3nt: TGTGCCAGCCCGGGACAGGGGGCCGGAAGCTACACCTTC

j_gene: TRBJ2-7
v_gene: TRBV7-3
abundance: few
d_gene: .
CDR3aa: CASSLSTGVSYEQYF
CDR3nt: TGTGCCAGCAGCTTAAGTACCGGGGTCTCATACGAGCAGTACTTC

j_gene: TRBJ2-2
v_gene: TRBV21-1
abundance: once
d_gene: .
CDR3aa: CARQKENNKTGTHNTGELFF
CDR3nt: TGTGCCAGACAGAAAGAAAACAATAAGACCGGGACTCACAACACCGGGGAGCTGTTTTTT

j_gene: TRBJ1-2
v_gene: TRBV6-5
abundance: .
d_gene: .
CDR3aa: CASSSRGSYGYTF
CDR3nt: TGTGCCAGCAGTTCCCGGGGATCGTATGGCTACACCTTC